This T cell receptor beta chain was profiled in a study of CD8 T cells in ankylosing spondylitis. Note on this clonotype: The antigen is not known.

Study-level points and caveats: Reported data indicate significant enrichment of disease-linked clones within matched ankylosing spondylitis synovial fluid.

TCRdb used MiXCR to reprocess the 5' RACE reads, holding one entry per CDR3 protein. The sample contains hundreds of thousands of distinct CDR3 sequences, roughly 20% of which appear only once. The receptor comes from a male donor with ankylosing spondylitis or in good health (not recorded which). The specimen sequenced was blood, either unsorted or a sorted T cell fraction (not recorded which).

DNA for the CDR3: TGTGCCAGCAGCTTAGGGTACGGCACCTACGAGCAGTACTTC. This gives the protein CASSLGYGTYEQYF. The chain couples TRBV11-2 to TRBJ2-7; D unresolved. The ends were cut back, 1 base at V and 2 bases at J, with 9 bases in the middle. Germline CDR1 reads SGHAT; CDR2 reads FQNNGV. This CDR3 is 14 amino acids long.